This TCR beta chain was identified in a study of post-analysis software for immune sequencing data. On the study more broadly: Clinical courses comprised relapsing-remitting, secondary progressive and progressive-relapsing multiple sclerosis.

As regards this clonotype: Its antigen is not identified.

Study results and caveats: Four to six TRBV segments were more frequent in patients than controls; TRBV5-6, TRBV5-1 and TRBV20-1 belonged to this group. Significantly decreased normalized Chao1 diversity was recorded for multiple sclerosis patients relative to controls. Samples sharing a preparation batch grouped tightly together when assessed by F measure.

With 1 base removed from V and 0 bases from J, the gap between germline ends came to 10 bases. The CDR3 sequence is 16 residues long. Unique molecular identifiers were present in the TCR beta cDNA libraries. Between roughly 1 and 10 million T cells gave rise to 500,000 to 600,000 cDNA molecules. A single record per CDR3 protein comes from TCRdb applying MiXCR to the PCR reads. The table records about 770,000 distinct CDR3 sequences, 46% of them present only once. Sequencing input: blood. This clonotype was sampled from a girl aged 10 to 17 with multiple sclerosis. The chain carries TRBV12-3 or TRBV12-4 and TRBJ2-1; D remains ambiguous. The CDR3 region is CASSLGVGYSYNEQFF. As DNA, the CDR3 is TGTGCCAGCAGTTTAGGTGTGGGGTACTCCTACAATGAGCAGTTCTTC.